Included here is one TCR beta chain sequence, with context. The target of this receptor is not known. No per-base quality is available; no much larger clone lies one base away. Systemically healthy Caucasian individuals from Russia, about 38 in total and aged roughly 6 to 95 years, were included as donors. Roughly 11 milliliters of peripheral blood were drawn from each donor into EDTA-treated Vacutainer tubes. Ficoll-Paque density-gradient centrifugation was used to isolate PBMCs, with at least 7 million per sample. Trizol reagent was used to extract total RNA from the PBMCs, yielding at least 5 micrograms per sample. For every donor, flow cytometry on a PBMC aliquot measured the percentage of naive CD45RAhigh/CD27high T cells. This sample was included in a study of blood T cells in healthy people across ages (dated by TCRdb to 2014 to 2015). Regarding the study in general: In model experiments, template switching captured roughly one uniquely barcoded TCR beta cDNA molecule for every two T cells. The study measured age-related changes in TCR beta repertoire diversity using deep sequencing normalized with unique cDNA molecular identifiers. The donors were divided into four age groups: young (average around 17 years), middle-aged (under 40), aged (around 67) and long-lived (roughly 82). Donors of different ages were randomly distributed across sequencing lanes to avoid experimental bias. For two donors (one aged 18 to 29 and one aged 80 or older), the study analyzed two additional independent replicas of 1 million unique cDNA reads from the same blood draw. On the study overall, not on this receptor specifically: Donor CMV infection status was unknown, potentially confounding age-related changes in expanded clonotypes. Estimates of total diversity from one million sequenced T cells were regarded as lower bounds and underestimates. There was a strong correlation between observed TCR beta diversity and the percentage of naive T cells measured by flow cytometry. As age increased, observed TCR beta diversity per million T cells dropped in a roughly linear way, and a significant reduction was already evident by age about 36. Compared with the aged group, more naive CD4+ T cells, fewer expanded clones and increased TCR diversity were shown by the long-lived group, suggesting age selection. Since profiling was done on bulk unsorted PBMCs, naive and antigen-experienced compartments could not be conclusively compared.

The cysteine opens and the phenylalanine closes a CDR3 of 14 amino acids. This entry keeps only the CDR3 DNA: 42 bases, framed from base 1. V loses 7 bases of germline sequence and J loses 4 bases, and the interval between the two ends is 15 bases. CDR1 and CDR2 are drawn from the germline V gene (reference sequence): LNHDA, SQIVND. Library construction relied on 5' RACE. Data came from an Illumina HiSeq 2500. A second PCR of roughly 7 to 12 cycles was run with a J-beta primer mix and a sample-barcoded 5' primer. Each TCR beta cDNA molecule received a unique molecular identifier from a template-switch 5' adaptor carrying 12 random nucleotides. Each sample yielded at least 3 million CDR3-containing paired-end reads. All of the RNA was converted into first-strand cDNA using the Mint cDNA synthesis kit, with a TRBC-specific oligonucleotide serving as the primer. Following uracil-DNA glycosylase treatment, all cDNA underwent a first 18-cycle PCR with the universal primers M1SS and BC2_uni_R. In the source study's methods: Each sample was normalized by randomly selecting 1 million high-quality reads, each carrying a distinct molecular identifier. Instead of being binned into consensus sequences, reads with shared molecular identifiers were discarded. CDR3 identification, clonotype clustering and error correction used MiTCR with a Q25 quality threshold and the strictest error-elimination algorithm. A nonparametric unseen species model with Euler transformation was used to estimate a lower bound on total TCR beta diversity. The raw public reads went through TCRdb reprocessing: fastp at Q25, MiXCR clone calling, in-frame beta chains kept. Duplicate CDR3 protein sequences are folded into a single record with the most common DNA and genes. None of the V and J calls come from the authors' own analysis; TCRdb made them. The sample has around 990,000 distinct CDR3 sequences on record, 35% to 40% of them singletons. Under 15% of the sample is held by the ten biggest clonotypes.

This TCR derives from a man younger than 30 in good health. The rearranged chain carries TRBV19 and TRBJ2-3, and perhaps TRBD1 as D gene, on 7 matching bases. The sample comprised blood. The DNA reads TGTGCCAGTAATTCAGGGGGGCGCGCAGATACGCAGTATTTT. The translation is CASNSGGRADTQYF. Reference TRBV19 and TRBJ2-3 genes cover what lies past the CDR3, so the full variable domain is DGGITQSPKYLFRKEGQNVTLSCEQNLNHDAMYWYRQDPGQGLRLIYYSQIVNDFQKGDIAEGYSVSREKKESFPLTVTSAQKNPTAFYLCASNSGGRADTQYFGPGTRLTVL.